This T cell receptor (beta chain) originates from a study of T cells in Graves' hyperthyroidism and ophthalmopathy. Whole-study context: Upon initial diagnosis and before any treatment, peripheral blood was collected. Points from the study as a whole: Blood shared most expanded thyroid clonotypes above 0.001.

Amplification of TCR beta CDR3 regions used RNA as the template. HTBI primers were the set used in a first-round RT-PCR of the TCR CDR3. MiXCR, applied by TCRdb to the multiplex PCR reads, yields one record per CDR3 protein. The repertoire holds around 600,000 distinct CDR3 sequences, about 15% seen once, with under 15% in the top ten. This clonotype has at least ten counts. Its antigen is as yet unknown. This CDR3 contains 14 residues. Trimming took 5 bases from V and 1 from J; bases not matched to a gene: 5. In germline, CDR1 is DFQATT, CDR2 SNEGSKA (reference sequence). Each ophthalmopathy patient scored at least 3 on the Clinical Activity Score and at least 4 on NOSPECS grade, with duration under 3 months.

This receptor was identified in a woman aged 45-60 years with Graves' ophthalmopathy. This chain connects TRBV20-1 to TRBJ1-1; 9 bases align to TRBD1. Sequencing was performed on blood. The CDR3 sequence: CSAGGQGRNTEAFF. CDR3 DNA: TGCAGTGCTGGGGGACAGGGAAGGAACACTGAAGCTTTCTTT.